This passage covers 5 T cell receptor beta chains from one sample sequenced in a study of blood T cells in healthy people across ages. The authors ran a second PCR of roughly 7 to 11 cycles using a sample-barcoded 5' primer and a J-beta primer mix. TCRdb processed the 5' RACE reads anew with MiXCR; each CDR3 protein has one entry. The repertoire holds 1.5 million to 2 million distinct CDR3 sequences, with roughly 49% as singletons. Sequenced input: blood. Source of these receptors: a woman aged 40 to 55 in good health.

The chain recombines TRBV20-1 with TRBJ2-4; D not certain. Trimming removed 7 bases at V and 0 bases at J, with 10 bases between. In germline, CDR1 is DFQATT, CDR2 SNEGSKA (reference sequence). The CDR3 runs 13 residues. The CDR3 protein is CSVGGVAKNIQYF. For the CDR3, the DNA is TGCAGTGTCGGTGGTGTAGCCAAAAACATTCAGTACTTC.

In its sample, this clonotype was seen a few times. The J gene is TRBJ1-4, the V gene TRBV27, with D possibly being TRBD1 (6 bases). V lost 6 bases and J lost 10, with 9 bases in between. Germline V CDR1 and CDR2: MNHEY, SMNVEV (reference sequence). This CDR3 has 11 residues. The CDR3 DNA is TGTGCCAGCAGCTTAGGGGGAAAACTGTTTTTT. This encodes CASSLGGKLFF.

The chain carries TRBV20-1 and TRBJ2-3; TRBD2 matches at 9 bases. There are 14 residues in the CDR3. CDR1 and CDR2 from the germline V gene are DFQATT and SNEGSKA (reference sequence). V trimming: 5 bases; J trimming: 5 bases; junction bases outside the gene matches: 8. DNA for the CDR3: TGCAGTGCTGTGCTTAGCGGGGGCGTAGATACGCAGTATTTT. Amino acids: CSAVLSGGVDTQYF.

In its sample, this clonotype was seen a few times. The CDR3 is CASSLPGQGALRYGYTF. The CDR3 nucleotides read TGTGCCAGCAGTCTACCGGGACAGGGAGCTTTACGATATGGCTACACCTTC. The chain joins TRBV28 to TRBJ1-2; 9 bases align to TRBD1. The CDR3 runs to 17 residues. Germline CDR1 MDHEN, CDR2 SYDVKM. With V trimmed by 5 bases and J by 5 bases, 15 bases remained unmatched.

The J gene is TRBJ2-5, the V gene TRBV4-3, with D perhaps assigned TRBD1 or TRBD2 (5 bases each). With 0 bases removed from V and 1 base from J, the gap between germline ends came to 15 bases. This CDR3 is 17 amino acids long. The germline gives CDR1 LGHNA, CDR2 YSLEER. The chain's CDR3 is CASSQDEGRLGQETQYF. The DNA of the CDR3 is TGCGCCAGCAGCCAAGATGAGGGACGCCTAGGCCAAGAGACCCAGTACTTC.